These T cell receptor beta chains were read from a single sample in a study of cytomegalovirus exposure and HLA in healthy donors. TCRdb's copy holds only in-frame clones and misses some; the assay was immunoSEQ multiplex PCR. Seen here are 90,000 to 150,000 clones, about 85% observed once, and the top ten hold less than 0.25%. The sequenced sample consisted of PBMCs. Source of these receptors: a man aged 50 or older in good health and CMV-seronegative. CDR3s include the opening cysteine and the closing phenylalanine or tryptophan. The D gene is left open where the match is weak. The size field is filled for only some rows; it gives once, few, many or a size class.

abundance: .; d_gene: .; v_gene: TRBV4-3; j_gene: TRBJ2-3; CDR3nt: TGCGCCAGCAGCCGAGGTGGAGAACAGCAGTATTTT; CDR3aa: CASSRGGEQQYF
abundance: .; d_gene: .; v_gene: TRBV5-3; j_gene: TRBJ2-5; CDR3nt: TGTGCCAGAAGCTTGGCCTCGAGACAGCAAGAGACCCAGTACTTC; CDR3aa: CARSLASRQQETQYF
abundance: .; d_gene: TRBD2; v_gene: TRBV5-1; j_gene: TRBJ2-5; CDR3nt: TGCGCCAGCAGCACGCGACTAGCGGGTCTCCAAGAGACCCAGTACTTC; CDR3aa: CASSTRLAGLQETQYF
abundance: .; d_gene: .; v_gene: TRBV19; j_gene: TRBJ2-1; CDR3nt: TGTGCCAGTAGTATAAGCGACAGCAACAATGAGCAGTTCTTC; CDR3aa: CASSISDSNNEQFF
abundance: .; d_gene: TRBD2; v_gene: TRBV10-3; j_gene: TRBJ2-4; CDR3nt: TGTGCCATCAGTGACCGGGGGGGCCTAGCCAAAAACATTCAGTACTTC; CDR3aa: CAISDRGGLAKNIQYF
abundance: .; d_gene: TRBD2; v_gene: TRBV5-6; j_gene: TRBJ2-1; CDR3nt: TGTGCCAGCAGCTTGGTAGTTACTAGCGGGAGCTCCTGGAAGAATGAGCAGTTCTTC; CDR3aa: CASSLVVTSGSSWKNEQFF
abundance: .; d_gene: TRBD1; v_gene: TRBV4-2; j_gene: TRBJ2-7; CDR3nt: TGTGCCAGCAGCCAAGCTAGGGGGACAGGGTCCTACGAGCAGTACTTC; CDR3aa: CASSQARGTGSYEQYF
abundance: .; d_gene: TRBD2; v_gene: TRBV19; j_gene: TRBJ2-1; CDR3nt: TGTGCCAGTAGTATGGGACTAGCGGATTACAATGAGCAGTTCTTC; CDR3aa: CASSMGLADYNEQFF
abundance: .; d_gene: TRBD2; v_gene: TRBV27; j_gene: TRBJ2-1; CDR3nt: TGTGCCAGCAGTCCGCCAACTTTCCCACTAGCGGGGGCCCACAATGAGCAGTTCTTC; CDR3aa: CASSPPTFPLAGAHNEQFF
abundance: .; d_gene: .; v_gene: TRBV11-3; j_gene: TRBJ1-1; CDR3nt: TGTGCCAGCAGCCTAAAGGGGTCTTCTGAAGCTTTCTTT; CDR3aa: CASSLKGSSEAFF
abundance: .; d_gene: .; v_gene: TRBV18; j_gene: TRBJ1-2; CDR3nt: TGTGCCAGCTCACGAGGGGGAACAGAAGCTAACTATGGCTACACCTTC; CDR3aa: CASSRGGTEANYGYTF
abundance: .; d_gene: .; v_gene: TRBV29-1; j_gene: TRBJ2-5; CDR3nt: TGCAGCGTTGTCAGGGGATTCGAGACCCAGTACTTC; CDR3aa: CSVVRGFETQYF
abundance: .; d_gene: .; v_gene: TRBV14; j_gene: TRBJ2-7; CDR3nt: TGTGCCAGCAGCCAAGATCACGGACAGTCGGGCGAGCAGTACTTC; CDR3aa: CASSQDHGQSGEQYF
abundance: .; d_gene: TRBD2; v_gene: TRBV6-6; j_gene: TRBJ2-7; CDR3nt: TGTGCCAGCAGTCCCGTAGCGGGAGATCCCCCCTACGAGCAGTACTTC; CDR3aa: CASSPVAGDPPYEQYF
abundance: few; d_gene: TRBD1; v_gene: TRBV30; j_gene: TRBJ1-4; CDR3nt: TGTGCCTGGAGTTATTCCGGGACAGGGGTTGAAAAACTGTTTTTT; CDR3aa: CAWSYSGTGVEKLFF
abundance: .; d_gene: TRBD2; v_gene: TRBV7-2; j_gene: TRBJ2-1; CDR3nt: TGTGCCAGCAGCCAAGGGCCGGGACTAGCGGCCTACAATGAGCAGTTCTTC; CDR3aa: CASSQGPGLAAYNEQFF
abundance: .; d_gene: .; v_gene: TRBV6-1; j_gene: TRBJ1-5; CDR3nt: TGTGCCAGCAACCAAGACGGAGCGTTAAATCAGCCCCAGCATTTT; CDR3aa: CASNQDGALNQPQHF
abundance: once; d_gene: .; v_gene: TRBV28; j_gene: TRBJ2-7; CDR3nt: TGTGCCAGCAGGGACGAGGGGGTGGGCTACGAGCAGTACTTC; CDR3aa: CASRDEGVGYEQYF
abundance: .; d_gene: TRBD1; v_gene: TRBV4-3; j_gene: TRBJ2-7; CDR3nt: TGCGCCAGCAGCCAAGATGTCCCAGGGACAGGGGGCATGGGGGAGCAGTACTTC; CDR3aa: CASSQDVPGTGGMGEQYF
abundance: .; d_gene: .; v_gene: TRBV6-1; j_gene: TRBJ2-1; CDR3nt: TGTGCCAGCAGTGACCAGGGCCCATGGTACAATGAGCAGTTCTTC; CDR3aa: CASSDQGPWYNEQFF
abundance: .; d_gene: TRBD1; v_gene: TRBV4-3; j_gene: TRBJ1-2; CDR3nt: TGCGCCAGCAGCCAAGGAGGCAGGGGGCTCGGCTACACCTTC; CDR3aa: CASSQGGRGLGYTF
abundance: .; d_gene: TRBD2; v_gene: TRBV7-3; j_gene: TRBJ2-1; CDR3nt: TGTGCCAGCAGCTCTCGAAAGGGACTAGCGGGGGGTATCAGGGATGAGCAGTTCTTC; CDR3aa: CASSSRKGLAGGIRDEQFF
abundance: .; d_gene: TRBD1; v_gene: TRBV5-8; j_gene: TRBJ1-5; CDR3nt: TGTGCCAGCTCCGGGACAGGGGACAGTCAGCCCCAGCATTTT; CDR3aa: CASSGTGDSQPQHF
abundance: once; d_gene: .; v_gene: TRBV4-2; j_gene: TRBJ2-7; CDR3nt: TGTGCCAGCACCCCAGGGACTGAGCCCTACGAGCAGTACTTC; CDR3aa: CASTPGTEPYEQYF
abundance: .; d_gene: .; v_gene: TRBV5-6; j_gene: TRBJ2-7; CDR3nt: TGTGCCAGCAGCGCATGGCGGTTCTCCTACGAGCAGTACTTC; CDR3aa: CASSAWRFSYEQYF
abundance: .; d_gene: .; v_gene: TRBV6-5; j_gene: TRBJ2-7; CDR3nt: TGTGCCAGCAGGGAGGCCGGGACTGCTTCCTACGAGCAGTACTTC; CDR3aa: CASREAGTASYEQYF
abundance: .; d_gene: .; v_gene: TRBV15; j_gene: TRBJ2-6; CDR3nt: TGTGCCACCAGCAGAACAGGGTCCCCTGGGGCCAACGTCCTGACTTTC; CDR3aa: CATSRTGSPGANVLTF
abundance: .; d_gene: TRBD2; v_gene: TRBV7-8; j_gene: TRBJ2-7; CDR3nt: TGTGCCAGCAGCAGACTAGCGGGAGACGACGAGCAGTACTTC; CDR3aa: CASSRLAGDDEQYF
abundance: .; d_gene: TRBD2; v_gene: TRBV7-6; j_gene: TRBJ2-7; CDR3nt: TGTGCCAGCAGCTCTATGTCGGCTAGCGGGAGTTGGGCCTACGAGCAGTACTTC; CDR3aa: CASSSMSASGSWAYEQYF
abundance: .; d_gene: .; v_gene: TRBV6-1; j_gene: TRBJ1-3; CDR3nt: TGTGCCAGCAGTGCCTCCGGGATCGGAAACACCATATATTTT; CDR3aa: CASSASGIGNTIYF
abundance: .; d_gene: TRBD1; v_gene: TRBV5-1; j_gene: TRBJ1-4; CDR3nt: TGCGCCAGCAGCCTACGGGACAGTTATGAAAAACTGTTTTTT; CDR3aa: CASSLRDSYEKLFF
abundance: .; d_gene: .; v_gene: TRBV7-2; j_gene: TRBJ2-5; CDR3nt: TGTGCCAGCAGCGCCCGGCGGCAAGAGACCCAGTACTTC; CDR3aa: CASSARRQETQYF
abundance: .; d_gene: TRBD1; v_gene: TRBV27; j_gene: TRBJ2-7; CDR3nt: TGTGCCAGCAGTTTACAGGGGGCGATGTCCTACGAGCAGTACTTC; CDR3aa: CASSLQGAMSYEQYF
abundance: once; d_gene: .; v_gene: TRBV20-1; j_gene: TRBJ2-7; CDR3nt: TGCAGTGCTAGCCACAGGTACGAGCAGTACTTC; CDR3aa: CSASHRYEQYF
abundance: .; d_gene: .; v_gene: TRBV27; j_gene: TRBJ2-2; CDR3nt: TGTGCCAGCAGTTTTCAAGCAGGGGAGCTGTTTTTT; CDR3aa: CASSFQAGELFF
abundance: .; d_gene: TRBD1; v_gene: TRBV6-1; j_gene: TRBJ2-7; CDR3nt: TGTGCCAGCAGTGAAGCGGGAGTTGACAGGGCCTACGAGCAGTACTTC; CDR3aa: CASSEAGVDRAYEQYF
abundance: .; d_gene: TRBD2; v_gene: TRBV11-2; j_gene: TRBJ2-7; CDR3nt: TGTGCCAGCAGCTTAGATGGGGGTTGGGCTAGCGGGACTACCTACGAGCAGTACTTC; CDR3aa: CASSLDGGWASGTTYEQYF
abundance: .; d_gene: TRBD2; v_gene: TRBV5-4; j_gene: TRBJ2-7; CDR3nt: TGTGCCAGCAGCTCTCCTAGCGGGGGGGCAGACGAGCAGTACTTC; CDR3aa: CASSSPSGGADEQYF
abundance: once; d_gene: TRBD1; v_gene: TRBV28; j_gene: TRBJ2-7; CDR3nt: TGTGCCAGCAGCCCCGGGACAGCCGACTACGAGCAGTACTTC; CDR3aa: CASSPGTADYEQYF
abundance: .; d_gene: TRBD1; v_gene: TRBV6-5; j_gene: TRBJ1-2; CDR3nt: TGTGCCAGCAGAGAGACAGGGAGAGGCTACACCTTC; CDR3aa: CASRETGRGYTF
abundance: .; d_gene: .; v_gene: TRBV2; j_gene: TRBJ1-5; CDR3nt: TGTGCCAGCCAATCAACGAGGGGGAGCAATCAGCCCCAGCATTTT; CDR3aa: CASQSTRGSNQPQHF
abundance: .; d_gene: TRBD1; v_gene: TRBV15; j_gene: TRBJ2-1; CDR3nt: TGTGCCACCAGAGGGACAGGACCATACAATGAGCAGTTCTTC; CDR3aa: CATRGTGPYNEQFF
abundance: few; d_gene: .; v_gene: TRBV4-3; j_gene: TRBJ1-2; CDR3nt: TGCGCCAGCAGCCAAGATCGGGGTGGCTACACCTTC; CDR3aa: CASSQDRGGYTF
abundance: .; d_gene: .; v_gene: TRBV4-1; j_gene: TRBJ1-6; CDR3nt: TGCGCCAGCAGCCAAGATCGGGCAGGGGATTCACCCCTCCACTTT; CDR3aa: CASSQDRAGDSPLHF
abundance: .; d_gene: .; v_gene: TRBV5-1; j_gene: TRBJ1-1; CDR3nt: TGCGCCAGCAGCTTTTATTCCTTGAACACTGAAGCTTTCTTT; CDR3aa: CASSFYSLNTEAFF
abundance: .; d_gene: .; v_gene: TRBV5-6; j_gene: TRBJ2-5; CDR3nt: TGTGCCAGCAGCTTGGGTAAGCGCCCTCGGGAGGAGACCCAGTACTTC; CDR3aa: CASSLGKRPREETQYF
abundance: .; d_gene: TRBD1; v_gene: TRBV25-1; j_gene: TRBJ2-7; CDR3nt: TGTGCCAGCCACCCGGGACAGGGGAGTTACGAGCAGTACTTC; CDR3aa: CASHPGQGSYEQYF
abundance: .; d_gene: .; v_gene: TRBV11-2; j_gene: TRBJ1-2; CDR3nt: TGTGCCAGCAGCCCTCAGGTTGACTATGGCTACACCTTC; CDR3aa: CASSPQVDYGYTF
abundance: once; d_gene: TRBD1; v_gene: TRBV5-1; j_gene: TRBJ2-5; CDR3nt: TGCGCCAGCAGCTTGTTCGACAGGGGCCAAGAGACCCAGTACTTC; CDR3aa: CASSLFDRGQETQYF